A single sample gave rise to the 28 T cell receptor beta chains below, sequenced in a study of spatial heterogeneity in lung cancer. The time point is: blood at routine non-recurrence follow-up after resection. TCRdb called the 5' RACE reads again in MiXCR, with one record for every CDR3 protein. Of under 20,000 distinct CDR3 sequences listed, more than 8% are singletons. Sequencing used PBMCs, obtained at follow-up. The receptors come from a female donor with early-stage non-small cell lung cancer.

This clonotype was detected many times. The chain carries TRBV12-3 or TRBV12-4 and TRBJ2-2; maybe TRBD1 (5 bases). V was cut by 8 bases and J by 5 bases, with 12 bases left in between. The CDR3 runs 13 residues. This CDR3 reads CASSRQKTGELFF. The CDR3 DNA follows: TGTGCCAGCTCTAGACAGAAGACCGGGGAGCTGTTTTTT.

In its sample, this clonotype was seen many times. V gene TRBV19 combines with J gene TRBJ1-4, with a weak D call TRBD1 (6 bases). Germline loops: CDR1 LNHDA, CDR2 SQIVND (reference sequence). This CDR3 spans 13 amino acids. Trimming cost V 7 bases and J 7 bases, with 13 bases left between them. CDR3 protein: CASNRGAFEKLFF. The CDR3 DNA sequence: TGTGCCAGTAACCGGGGGGCTTTTGAAAAACTGTTTTTT.

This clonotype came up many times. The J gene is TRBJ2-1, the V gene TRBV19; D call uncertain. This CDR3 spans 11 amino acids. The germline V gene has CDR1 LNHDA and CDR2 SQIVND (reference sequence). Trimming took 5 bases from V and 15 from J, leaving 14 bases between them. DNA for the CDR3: TGTGCCAGTAGTCCCGACTGCCCCCGGTTCTTC. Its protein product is CASSPDCPRFF.

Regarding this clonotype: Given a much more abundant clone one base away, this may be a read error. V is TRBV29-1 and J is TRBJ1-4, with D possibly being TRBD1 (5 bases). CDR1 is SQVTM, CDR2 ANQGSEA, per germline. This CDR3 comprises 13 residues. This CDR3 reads CRYVAGGEEKLFF. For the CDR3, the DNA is TGCAGATACGTGGCAGGAGGGGAGGAAAAACTGTTTTTT.

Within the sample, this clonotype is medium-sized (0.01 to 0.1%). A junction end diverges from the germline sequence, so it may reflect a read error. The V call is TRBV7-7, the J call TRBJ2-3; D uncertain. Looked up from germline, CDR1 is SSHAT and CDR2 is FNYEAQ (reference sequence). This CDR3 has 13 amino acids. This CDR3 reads CASSFIASDTQYF. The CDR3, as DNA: TGTGCTAGCAGCTTTATAGCTTCAGATACGCAGTATTTT.

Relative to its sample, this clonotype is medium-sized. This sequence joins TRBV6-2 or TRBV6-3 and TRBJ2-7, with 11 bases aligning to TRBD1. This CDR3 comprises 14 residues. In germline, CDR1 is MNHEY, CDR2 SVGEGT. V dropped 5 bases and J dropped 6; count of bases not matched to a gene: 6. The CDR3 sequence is CASSPGTGGREQYF. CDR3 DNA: TGTGCCAGCAGTCCCGGGACAGGGGGTCGCGAGCAGTACTTC.

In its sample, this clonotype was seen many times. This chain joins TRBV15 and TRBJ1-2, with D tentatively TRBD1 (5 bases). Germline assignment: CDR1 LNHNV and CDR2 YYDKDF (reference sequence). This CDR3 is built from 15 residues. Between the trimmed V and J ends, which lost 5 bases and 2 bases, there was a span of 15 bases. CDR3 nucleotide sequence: TGTGCCACCAGCCAGGCATGGGGACGGAACTATGGCTACACCTTC. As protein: CATSQAWGRNYGYTF.

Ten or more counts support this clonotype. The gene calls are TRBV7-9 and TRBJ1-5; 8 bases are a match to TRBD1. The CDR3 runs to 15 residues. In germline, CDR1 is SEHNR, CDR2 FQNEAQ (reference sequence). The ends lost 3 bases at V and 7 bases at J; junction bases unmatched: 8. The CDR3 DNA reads TGTGCCAGCAGCTTTGACAGGGGCGCGGGGCAGCCCCAGCATTTT. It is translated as CASSFDRGAGQPQHF.

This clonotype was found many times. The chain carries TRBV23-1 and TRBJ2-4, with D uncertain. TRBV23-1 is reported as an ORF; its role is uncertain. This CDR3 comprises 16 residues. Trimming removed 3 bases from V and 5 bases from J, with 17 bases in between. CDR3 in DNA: TGCGCCAGCAGTCATGTATGGCTGGCCTCGGAAAACATTCAGTACTTC. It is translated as CASSHVWLASENIQYF.

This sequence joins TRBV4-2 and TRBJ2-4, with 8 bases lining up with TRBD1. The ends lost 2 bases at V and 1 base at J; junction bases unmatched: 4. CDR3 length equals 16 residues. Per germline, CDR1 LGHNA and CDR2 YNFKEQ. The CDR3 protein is CASSQPDREAKNIQYF. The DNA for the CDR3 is TGTGCCAGCAGCCAACCGGACAGGGAGGCCAAAAACATTCAGTACTTC.

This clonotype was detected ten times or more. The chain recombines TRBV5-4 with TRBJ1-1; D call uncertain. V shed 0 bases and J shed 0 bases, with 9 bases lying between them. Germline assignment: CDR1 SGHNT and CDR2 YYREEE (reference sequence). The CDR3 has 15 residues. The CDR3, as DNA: TGTGCCAGCAGCTTGGCTTGGGAGCTGAACACTGAAGCTTTCTTT. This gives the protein CASSLAWELNTEAFF.

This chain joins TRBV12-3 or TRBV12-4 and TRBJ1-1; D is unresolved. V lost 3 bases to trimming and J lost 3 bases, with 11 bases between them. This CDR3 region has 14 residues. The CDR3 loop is CASSLKSGYTEAFF. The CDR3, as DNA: TGTGCCAGCAGTTTGAAGTCCGGCTACACTGAAGCTTTCTTT.

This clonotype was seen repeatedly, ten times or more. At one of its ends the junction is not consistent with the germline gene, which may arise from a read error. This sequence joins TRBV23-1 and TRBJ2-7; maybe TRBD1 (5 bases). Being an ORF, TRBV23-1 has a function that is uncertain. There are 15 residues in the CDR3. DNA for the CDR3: TGCGCCAGCAGTGAATCACAGGCGAGCTCCTACGAGCAGTACTTC. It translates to CASSESQASSYEQYF.

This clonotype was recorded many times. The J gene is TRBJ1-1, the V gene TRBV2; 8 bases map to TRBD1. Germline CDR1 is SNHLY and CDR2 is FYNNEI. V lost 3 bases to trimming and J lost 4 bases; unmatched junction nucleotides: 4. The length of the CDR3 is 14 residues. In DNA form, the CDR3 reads TGTGCCAGCAGTGACCGACAGGGGAGCACTGAAGCTTTCTTT. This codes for CASSDRQGSTEAFF. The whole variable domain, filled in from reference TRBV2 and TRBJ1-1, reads EPEVTQTPSHQVTQMGQEVILRCVPISNHLYFYWYRQILGQKVEFLVSFYNNEISEKSEIFDDQFSVERPDGSNFTLKIRSTKLEDSAMYFCASSDRQGSTEAFFGQGTRLTVV.

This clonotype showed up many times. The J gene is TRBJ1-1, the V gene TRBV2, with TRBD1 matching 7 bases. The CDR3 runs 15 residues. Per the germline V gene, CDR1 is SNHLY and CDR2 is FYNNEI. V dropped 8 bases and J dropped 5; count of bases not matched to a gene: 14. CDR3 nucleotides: TGTGCCAGCGGTCCTGGCCAGGGGGTATGGACTGAAGCTTTCTTT. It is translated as CASGPGQGVWTEAFF.

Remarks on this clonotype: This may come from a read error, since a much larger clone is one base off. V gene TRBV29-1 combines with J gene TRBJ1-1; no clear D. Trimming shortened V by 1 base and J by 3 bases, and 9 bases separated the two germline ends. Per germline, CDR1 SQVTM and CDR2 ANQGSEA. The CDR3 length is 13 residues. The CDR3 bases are TGCAGCGTTGAAGCGGCGCAGCACACTGAAGCTTTCTTT. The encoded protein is CSVEAAQHTEAFF.

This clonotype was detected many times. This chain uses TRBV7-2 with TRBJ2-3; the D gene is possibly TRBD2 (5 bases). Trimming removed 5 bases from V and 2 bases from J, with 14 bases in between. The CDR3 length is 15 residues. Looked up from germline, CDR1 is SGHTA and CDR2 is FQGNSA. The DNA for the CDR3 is TGTGCCAGCAGCCCATCCAGACTAAACACAGATACGCAGTATTTT. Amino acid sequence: CASSPSRLNTDTQYF.

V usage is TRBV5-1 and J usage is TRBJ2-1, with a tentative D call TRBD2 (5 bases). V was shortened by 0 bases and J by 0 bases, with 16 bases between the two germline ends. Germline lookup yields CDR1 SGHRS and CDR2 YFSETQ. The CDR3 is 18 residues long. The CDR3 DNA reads TGCGCCAGCAGCTTGGCCGGGGTCCGTTCGTACTCCTACAATGAGCAGTTCTTC. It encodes CASSLAGVRSYSYNEQFF.

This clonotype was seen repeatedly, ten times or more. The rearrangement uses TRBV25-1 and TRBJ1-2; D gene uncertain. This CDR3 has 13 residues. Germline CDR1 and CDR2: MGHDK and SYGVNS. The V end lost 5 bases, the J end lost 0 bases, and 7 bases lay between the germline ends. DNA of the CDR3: TGTGCCAGCAGTTCGACACCTAACTATGGCTACACCTTC. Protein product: CASSSTPNYGYTF.

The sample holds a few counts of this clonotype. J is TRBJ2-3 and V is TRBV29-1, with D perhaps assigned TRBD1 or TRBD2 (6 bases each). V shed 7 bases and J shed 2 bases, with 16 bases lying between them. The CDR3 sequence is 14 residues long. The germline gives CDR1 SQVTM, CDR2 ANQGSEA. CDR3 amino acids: CSGGAGELTDTQYF. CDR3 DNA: TGCAGCGGCGGGGCAGGGGAACTCACAGATACGCAGTATTTT.

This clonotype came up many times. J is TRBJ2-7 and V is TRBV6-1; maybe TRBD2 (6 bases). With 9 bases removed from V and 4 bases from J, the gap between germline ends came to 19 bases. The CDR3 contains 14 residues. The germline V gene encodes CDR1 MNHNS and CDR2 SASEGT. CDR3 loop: CASNRDLQLYEQYF. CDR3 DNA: TGTGCCAGTAACCGGGACTTACAACTGTACGAGCAGTACTTC.

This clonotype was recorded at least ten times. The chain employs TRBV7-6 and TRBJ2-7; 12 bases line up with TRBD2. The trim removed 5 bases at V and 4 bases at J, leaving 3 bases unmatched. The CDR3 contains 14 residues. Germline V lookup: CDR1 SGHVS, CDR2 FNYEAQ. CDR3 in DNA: TGTGCCAGCAGCCGGACTAGCGGGGTTTACGAGCAGTACTTC. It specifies CASSRTSGVYEQYF.

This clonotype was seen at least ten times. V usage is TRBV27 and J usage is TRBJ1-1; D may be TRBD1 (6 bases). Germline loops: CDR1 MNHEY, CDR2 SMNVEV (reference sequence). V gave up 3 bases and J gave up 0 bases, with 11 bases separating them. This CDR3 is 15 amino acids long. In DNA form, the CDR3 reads TGTGCCAGCAGTTTGGGGGGGCTTGTGAACACTGAAGCTTTCTTT. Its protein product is CASSLGGLVNTEAFF.

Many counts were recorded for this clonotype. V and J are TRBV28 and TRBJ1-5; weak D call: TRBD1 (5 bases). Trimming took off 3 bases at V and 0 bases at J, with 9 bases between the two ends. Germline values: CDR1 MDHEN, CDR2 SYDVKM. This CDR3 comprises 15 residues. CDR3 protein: CASSFNGASNQPQHF. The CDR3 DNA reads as TGTGCCAGCAGTTTTAATGGGGCTAGCAATCAGCCCCAGCATTTT.

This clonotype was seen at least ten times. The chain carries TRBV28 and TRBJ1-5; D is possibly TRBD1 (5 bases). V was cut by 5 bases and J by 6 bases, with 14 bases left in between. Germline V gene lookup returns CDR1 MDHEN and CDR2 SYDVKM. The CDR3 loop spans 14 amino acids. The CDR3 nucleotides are TGTGCCAGCAGTCCCGTGGACGGGGGTCAGCCCCAGCATTTT. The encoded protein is CASSPVDGGQPQHF.

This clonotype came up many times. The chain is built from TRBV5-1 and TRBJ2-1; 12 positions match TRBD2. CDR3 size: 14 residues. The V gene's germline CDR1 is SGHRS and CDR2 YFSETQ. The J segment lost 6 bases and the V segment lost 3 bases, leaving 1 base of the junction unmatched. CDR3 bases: TGCGCCAGCAGCTCGACTAGCGGGAGCAATGAGCAGTTCTTC. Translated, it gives CASSSTSGSNEQFF.

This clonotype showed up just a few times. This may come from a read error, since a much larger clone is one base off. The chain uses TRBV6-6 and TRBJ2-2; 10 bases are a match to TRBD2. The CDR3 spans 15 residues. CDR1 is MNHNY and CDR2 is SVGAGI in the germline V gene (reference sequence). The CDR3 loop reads CASSPSGGNTGEMFF. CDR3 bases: TGTGCCAGCAGTCCTAGCGGGGGCAACACCGGGGAGATGTTTTTT.

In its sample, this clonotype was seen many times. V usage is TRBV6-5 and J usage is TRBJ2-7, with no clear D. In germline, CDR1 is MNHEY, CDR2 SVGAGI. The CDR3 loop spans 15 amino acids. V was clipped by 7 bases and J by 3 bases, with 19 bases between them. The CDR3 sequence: CASKKAFFPDYEQYF. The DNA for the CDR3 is TGTGCCAGCAAGAAAGCTTTTTTCCCTGACTACGAGCAGTACTTC.